This T cell receptor (beta chain) originates from a study of blood T cell repertoires in COVID-19. The wider study: Spain, Italy and the United States supplied samples that represented acute and convalescent COVID-19. T cells, B-cell-depleted T cells, or PBMCs supplied cDNA or gDNA.

Original data processing: Estimation of nucleated cell counts relied on the amplification of reference gene primers. Here immunoSEQ multiplex PCR was the method, and the copy in TCRdb shows in-frame clones only, minus some. The DNA was the basis for D and trimming; V, J and clone size are from that table. The table lists 45,000 to 65,000 clones, 65% to 85% of them singletons. A Seattle source enrolled patients during active infection and followed them longitudinally. J was trimmed by 2 bases and V by 7 bases; bases with no gene match: 22. The CDR3 consists of 19 residues. Per the germline V gene, CDR1 is SQVTM and CDR2 is ANQGSEA.

The sequenced sample was peripheral blood. This sequence joins TRBV29-1 and TRBJ1-5; 8 bases are a match to TRBD1. The receptor comes from a man aged 30 to 39 with COVID-19, enrolled during active disease. The CDR3 sequence is CSATLSPAGGGLGNQPQHF. CDR3 in DNA: TGCAGCGCTACACTAAGCCCGGCAGGGGGCGGCTTGGGCAATCAGCCCCAGCATTTT.